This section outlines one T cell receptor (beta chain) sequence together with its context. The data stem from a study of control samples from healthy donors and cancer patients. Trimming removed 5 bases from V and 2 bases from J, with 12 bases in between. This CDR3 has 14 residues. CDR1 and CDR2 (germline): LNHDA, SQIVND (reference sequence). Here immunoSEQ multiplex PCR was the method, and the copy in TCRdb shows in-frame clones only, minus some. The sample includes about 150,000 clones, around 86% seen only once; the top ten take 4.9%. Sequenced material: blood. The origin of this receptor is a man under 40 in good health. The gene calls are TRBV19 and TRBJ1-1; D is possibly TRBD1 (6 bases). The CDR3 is CASSAQGANTEAFF. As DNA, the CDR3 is TGTGCCAGTAGTGCACAGGGAGCTAACACTGAAGCTTTCTTT.